The rows below give T cell receptor beta chains drawn from one sample of a study of identical twins. TCRdb reanalysed the 5' RACE reads using MiXCR and keeps one entry per CDR3 protein. The sample shows some 1,600,000 distinct CDR3 sequences, around a third of them seen only once. The sample consisted of cord blood. The receptor set was obtained from a newborn girl in good health. The CDR3 runs from the conserved cysteine through the conserved F or W.

V gene: TRBV20-1
J gene: TRBJ1-1
CDR3 length: 15
CDR3 protein: CSARVRRGANTEAFF

V gene: TRBV20-1
J gene: TRBJ2-3
CDR3 length: 12
CDR3 protein: CSAREDPDTQYF

V gene: TRBV20-1
J gene: TRBJ1-2
CDR3 length: 13
CDR3 protein: CSARTLTGDGYTF

V gene: TRBV12-3/TRBV12-4
J gene: TRBJ1-5
CDR3 length: 14
CDR3 protein: CASSFPTGGQPQHF

V gene: TRBV12-3/TRBV12-4
J gene: TRBJ2-7
CDR3 length: 13
CDR3 protein: CASRPGPYYEQYF

V gene: TRBV12-3/TRBV12-4
J gene: TRBJ1-5
CDR3 length: 13
CDR3 protein: CASRETGDQPQHF

V gene: TRBV20-1
J gene: NA
CDR3 length: 13
CDR3 protein: CSARGDYSGEQYF

V gene: TRBV6-7
J gene: TRBJ2-1
CDR3 length: 16
CDR3 protein: CASSYSSGGDNDEQFF

V gene: TRBV20-1
J gene: TRBJ2-1
CDR3 length: 14
CDR3 protein: CSARTTVSYNEQFF

V gene: TRBV20-1
J gene: TRBJ2-1
CDR3 length: 16
CDR3 protein: CSAPTGLAGSYNEQFF

V gene: TRBV24-1
J gene: TRBJ2-3
CDR3 length: 16
CDR3 protein: CATSDRGTSRPDTQYF

V gene: TRBV6-5
J gene: TRBJ2-3
CDR3 length: 14
CDR3 protein: CASTGRGSTDTQYF

V gene: TRBV12-3/TRBV12-4
J gene: TRBJ2-1
CDR3 length: 15
CDR3 protein: CASYLRRASLNEQFF

V gene: TRBV12-5
J gene: TRBJ2-3
CDR3 length: 19
CDR3 protein: CASGLARDRPTRSGDTQYF

V gene: TRBV5-1
J gene: TRBJ2-3
CDR3 length: 16
CDR3 protein: CASSLSSGISTDTQYF

V gene: TRBV15
J gene: TRBJ2-3
CDR3 length: 16
CDR3 protein: CATSRGTSGMSDTQYF

V gene: TRBV4-2
J gene: TRBJ2-3
CDR3 length: 17
CDR3 protein: CASSQVIGGLGTDTQYF

V gene: TRBV27
J gene: TRBJ2-7
CDR3 length: 13
CDR3 protein: CASSLTFPDEQYF

V gene: TRBV7-2
J gene: TRBJ2-1
CDR3 length: 16
CDR3 protein: CASSLVQGSSYNEQFF

V gene: TRBV7-7
J gene: TRBJ2-5
CDR3 length: 16
CDR3 protein: CASSLFPRGRRETQYF

V gene: TRBV20-1
J gene: TRBJ1-2
CDR3 length: 13
CDR3 protein: CSASSGQGHGYTF

V gene: TRBV10-3
J gene: TRBJ2-1
CDR3 length: 17
CDR3 protein: CAISPGTSGSSYNEQSF

V gene: TRBV29-1
J gene: TRBJ2-5
CDR3 length: 14
CDR3 protein: CSGRGGESNNEQYF

V gene: TRBV21-1
J gene: TRBJ2-3
CDR3 length: 17
CDR3 protein: CASPPGLAGGPTDTQYF

V gene: TRBV7-9
J gene: TRBJ2-5
CDR3 length: 15
CDR3 protein: CASSSVAGKRETQYF

V gene: TRBV11-2
J gene: TRBJ2-5
CDR3 length: 15
CDR3 protein: CASSLDGGFGETQYF

V gene: TRBV19
J gene: TRBJ1-1
CDR3 length: 15
CDR3 protein: CASRRRQGVNTEAFF

V gene: TRBV11-2
J gene: TRBJ2-6
CDR3 length: 14
CDR3 protein: CASSRTVGANVLTF

V gene: TRBV12-3/TRBV12-4
J gene: TRBJ2-3
CDR3 length: 16
CDR3 protein: CASSFRTSGRVHTQYF

V gene: TRBV28
J gene: TRBJ2-3
CDR3 length: 14
CDR3 protein: CASTSTPSTDTQYF

V gene: TRBV12-3/TRBV12-4
J gene: TRBJ2-1
CDR3 length: 15
CDR3 protein: CASSLRTRLANEQFF

V gene: TRBV29-1
J gene: TRBJ2-1
CDR3 length: 12
CDR3 protein: CSATSGRNEQFF

V gene: TRBV6-5
J gene: TRBJ1-1
CDR3 length: 13
CDR3 protein: CASKRQLNTEAFF

V gene: TRBV4-2
J gene: TRBJ2-3
CDR3 length: 14
CDR3 protein: CASSQPGGTDTQYF

V gene: TRBV20-1
J gene: TRBJ2-3
CDR3 length: 16
CDR3 protein: CSARDRMGPTPDTQYF

V gene: TRBV27
J gene: TRBJ1-1
CDR3 length: 11
CDR3 protein: CASTWGGEAFF

V gene: TRBV4-2
J gene: TRBJ2-1
CDR3 length: 16
CDR3 protein: CASSQDPAGYYNEQFF

V gene: TRBV4-1
J gene: TRBJ1-6
CDR3 length: 15
CDR3 protein: CASSQGDRSNSPLHF

V gene: TRBV6-1
J gene: TRBJ2-3
CDR3 length: 15
CDR3 protein: CASSERERGTDTQYF

V gene: TRBV6-5
J gene: TRBJ2-2
CDR3 length: 14
CDR3 protein: CASSWQGGTGELFF

V gene: TRBV20-1
J gene: TRBJ1-6
CDR3 length: 13
CDR3 protein: CSAWTGYNSPLHF

V gene: TRBV7-2
J gene: TRBJ2-1
CDR3 length: 15
CDR3 protein: CASSLLQAGVAEQFF

V gene: TRBV5-1
J gene: TRBJ1-2
CDR3 length: 15
CDR3 protein: CASSFPGNSNYGYTF

V gene: TRBV4-2
J gene: TRBJ1-1
CDR3 length: 14
CDR3 protein: CASSHVGQGTEAFF